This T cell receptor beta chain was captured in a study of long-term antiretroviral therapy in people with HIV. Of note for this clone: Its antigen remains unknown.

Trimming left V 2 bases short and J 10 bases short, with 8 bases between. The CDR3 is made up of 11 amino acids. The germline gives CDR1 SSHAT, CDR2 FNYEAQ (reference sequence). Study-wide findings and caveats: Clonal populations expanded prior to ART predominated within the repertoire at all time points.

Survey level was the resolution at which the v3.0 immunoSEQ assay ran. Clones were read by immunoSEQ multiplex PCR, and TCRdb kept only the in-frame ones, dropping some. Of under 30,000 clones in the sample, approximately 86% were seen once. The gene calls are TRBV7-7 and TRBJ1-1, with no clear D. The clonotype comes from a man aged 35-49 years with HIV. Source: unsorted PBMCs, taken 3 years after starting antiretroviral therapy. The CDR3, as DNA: TGTGCCAGCAGCTTAAACAGACCAGCTTTCTTT. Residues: CASSLNRPAFF.